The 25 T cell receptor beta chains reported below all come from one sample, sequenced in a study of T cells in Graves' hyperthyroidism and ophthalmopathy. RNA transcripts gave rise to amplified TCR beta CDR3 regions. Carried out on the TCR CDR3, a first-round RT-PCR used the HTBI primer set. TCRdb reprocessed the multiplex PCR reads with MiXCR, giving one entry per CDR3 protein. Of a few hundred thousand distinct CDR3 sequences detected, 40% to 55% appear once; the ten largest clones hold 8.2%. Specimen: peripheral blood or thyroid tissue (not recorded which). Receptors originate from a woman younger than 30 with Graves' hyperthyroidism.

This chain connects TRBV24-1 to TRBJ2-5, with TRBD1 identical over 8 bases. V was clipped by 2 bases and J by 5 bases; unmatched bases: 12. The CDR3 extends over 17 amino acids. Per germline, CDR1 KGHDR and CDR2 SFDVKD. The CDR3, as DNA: TGTGCCACCAGTGATTCATACATCAGGGGGCTGGGGGAGACCCAGTACTTC. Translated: CATSDSYIRGLGETQYF.

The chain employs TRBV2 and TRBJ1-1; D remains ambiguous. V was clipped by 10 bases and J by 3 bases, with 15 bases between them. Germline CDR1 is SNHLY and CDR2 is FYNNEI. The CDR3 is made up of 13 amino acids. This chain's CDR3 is CATRATTYTEAFF. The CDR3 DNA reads TGTGCCACACGGGCTACCACCTACACTGAAGCTTTCTTT.

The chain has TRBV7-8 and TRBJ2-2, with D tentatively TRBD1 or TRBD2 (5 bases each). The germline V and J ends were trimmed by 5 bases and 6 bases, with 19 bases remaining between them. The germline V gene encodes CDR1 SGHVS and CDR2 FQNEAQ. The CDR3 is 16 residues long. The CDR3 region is CASSVDVGEGAGELFF. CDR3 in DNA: TGTGCCAGCAGCGTTGATGTGGGAGAAGGGGCCGGGGAGCTGTTTTTT.

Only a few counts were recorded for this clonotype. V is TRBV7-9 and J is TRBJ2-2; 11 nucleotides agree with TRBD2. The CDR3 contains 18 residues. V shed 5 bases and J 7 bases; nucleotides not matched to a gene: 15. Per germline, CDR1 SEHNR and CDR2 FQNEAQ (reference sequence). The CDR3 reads CASSLPLRLAGIVGELFF. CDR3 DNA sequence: TGTGCCAGCAGCCTGCCGCTTAGACTAGCGGGAATTGTCGGGGAGCTGTTTTTT.

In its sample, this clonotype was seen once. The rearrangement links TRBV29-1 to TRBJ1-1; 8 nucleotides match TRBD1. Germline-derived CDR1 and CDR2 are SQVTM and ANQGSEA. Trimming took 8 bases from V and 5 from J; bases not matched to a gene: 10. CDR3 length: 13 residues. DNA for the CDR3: TGCAGCAGTTTAGCAGGGGGCAAGACTGAAGCTTTCTTT. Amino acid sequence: CSSLAGGKTEAFF.

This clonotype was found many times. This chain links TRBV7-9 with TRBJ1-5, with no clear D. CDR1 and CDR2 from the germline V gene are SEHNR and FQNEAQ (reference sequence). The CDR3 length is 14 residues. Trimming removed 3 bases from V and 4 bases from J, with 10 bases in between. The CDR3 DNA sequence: TGTGCCAGCAGCTTTGGACGGCATAATCAGCCCCAGCATTTT. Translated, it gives CASSFGRHNQPQHF.

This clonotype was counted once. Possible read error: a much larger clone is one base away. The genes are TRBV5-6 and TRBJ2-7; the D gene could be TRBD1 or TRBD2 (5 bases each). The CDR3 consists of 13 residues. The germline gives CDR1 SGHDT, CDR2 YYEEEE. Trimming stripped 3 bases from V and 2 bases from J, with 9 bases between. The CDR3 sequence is CASSWDGAYEQYF. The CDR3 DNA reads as TGTGCCAGCAGCTGGGACGGAGCCTACGAGCAGTACTTC.

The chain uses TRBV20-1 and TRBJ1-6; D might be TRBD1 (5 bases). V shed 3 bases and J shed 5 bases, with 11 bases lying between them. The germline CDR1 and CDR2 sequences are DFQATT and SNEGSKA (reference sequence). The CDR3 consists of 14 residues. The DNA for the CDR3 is TGCAGTGCTAGGGGCAGGGTCAATAATTCACCCCTCCACTTT. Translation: CSARGRVNNSPLHF.

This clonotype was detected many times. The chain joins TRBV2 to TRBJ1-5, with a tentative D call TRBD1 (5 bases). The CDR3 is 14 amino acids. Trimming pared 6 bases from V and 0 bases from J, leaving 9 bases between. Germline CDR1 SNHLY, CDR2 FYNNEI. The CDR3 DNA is TGTGCCAGCAGCGGGACCTATAGCAATCAGCCCCAGCATTTT. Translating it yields CASSGTYSNQPQHF.

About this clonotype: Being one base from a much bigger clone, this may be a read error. The CDR3 DNA is TGTGCCATCAGTGAGGGATCCCATGGCTACACCTTC. This gives the protein CAISEGSHGYTF. The rearrangement uses TRBV10-3 and TRBJ1-2, with D unclear. V was clipped by 2 bases and J by 6 bases, with 7 bases between them. The CDR3 totals 12 residues. CDR1 is ENHRY and CDR2 is SYGVKD in the germline V gene.

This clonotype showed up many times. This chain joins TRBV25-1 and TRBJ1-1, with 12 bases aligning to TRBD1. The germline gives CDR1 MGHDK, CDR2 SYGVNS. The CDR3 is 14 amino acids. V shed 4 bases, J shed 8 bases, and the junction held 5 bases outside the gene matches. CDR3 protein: CASSGGTGGLEAFF. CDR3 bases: TGTGCCAGCAGTGGGGGGACAGGGGGCTTAGAAGCTTTCTTT.

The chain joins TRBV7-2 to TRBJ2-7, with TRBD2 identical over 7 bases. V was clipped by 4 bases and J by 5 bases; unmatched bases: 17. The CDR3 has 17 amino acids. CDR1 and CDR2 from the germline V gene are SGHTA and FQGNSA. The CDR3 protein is CASSSSYMVAGVNEQYF. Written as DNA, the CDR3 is TGTGCCAGCAGCTCTTCTTATATGGTAGCGGGCGTCAACGAGCAGTACTTC. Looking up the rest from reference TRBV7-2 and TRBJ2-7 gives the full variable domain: GAGVSQSPSNKVTEKGKDVELRCDPISGHTALYWYRQSLGQGLEFLIYFQGNSAPDKSGLPSDRFSAERTGGSVSTLTIQRTQQEDSAVYLCASSSSYMVAGVNEQYFGPGTRLTVT.

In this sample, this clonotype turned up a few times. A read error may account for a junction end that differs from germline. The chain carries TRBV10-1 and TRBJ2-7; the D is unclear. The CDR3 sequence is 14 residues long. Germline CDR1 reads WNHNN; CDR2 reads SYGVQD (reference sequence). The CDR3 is CASSWASEGYEQYF. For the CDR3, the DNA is TGTGCCAGCAGTTGGGCCTCGGAAGGCTACGAGCAGTACTTC.

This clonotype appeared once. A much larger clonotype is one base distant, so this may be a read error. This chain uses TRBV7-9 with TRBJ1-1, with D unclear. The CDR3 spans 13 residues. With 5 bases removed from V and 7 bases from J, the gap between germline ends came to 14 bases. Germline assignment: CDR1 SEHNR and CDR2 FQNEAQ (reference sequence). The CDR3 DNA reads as TGTGCCAGCAGCGTAACGGGTGAGGGTGAAGCTTTCTTT. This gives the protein CASSVTGEGEAFF.

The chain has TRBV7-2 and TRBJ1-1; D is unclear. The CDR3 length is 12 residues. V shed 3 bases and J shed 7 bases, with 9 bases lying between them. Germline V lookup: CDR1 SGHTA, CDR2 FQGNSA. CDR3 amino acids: CASSFNGVEAFF. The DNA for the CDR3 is TGTGCCAGCAGCTTTAACGGGGTTGAAGCTTTCTTT.

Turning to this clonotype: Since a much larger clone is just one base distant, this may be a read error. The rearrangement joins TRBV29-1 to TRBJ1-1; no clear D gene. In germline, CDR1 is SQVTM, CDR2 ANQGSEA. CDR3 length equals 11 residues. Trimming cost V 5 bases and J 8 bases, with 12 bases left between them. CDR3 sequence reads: CSVPAPAEAFF. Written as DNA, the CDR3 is TGCAGCGTTCCTGCTCCCGCCGAAGCTTTCTTT.

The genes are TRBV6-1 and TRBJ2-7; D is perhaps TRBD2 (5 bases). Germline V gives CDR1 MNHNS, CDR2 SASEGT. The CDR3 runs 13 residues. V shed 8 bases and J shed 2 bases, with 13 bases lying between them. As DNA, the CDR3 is TGTGCCAGCCTCATACCGGGGACCTACGAGCAGTACTTC. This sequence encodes CASLIPGTYEQYF.

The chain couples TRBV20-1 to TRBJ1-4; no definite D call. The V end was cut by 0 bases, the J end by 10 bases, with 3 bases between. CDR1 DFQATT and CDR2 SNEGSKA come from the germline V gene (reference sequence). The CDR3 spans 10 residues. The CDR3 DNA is TGCAGTGCTAGAGACGGAAAACTGTTTTTT. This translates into CSARDGKLFF.

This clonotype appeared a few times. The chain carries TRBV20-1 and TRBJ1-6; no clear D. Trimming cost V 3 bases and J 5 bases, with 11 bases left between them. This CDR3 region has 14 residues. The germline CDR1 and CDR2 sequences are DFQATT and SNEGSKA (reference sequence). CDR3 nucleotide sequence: TGCAGTGCTAGGAGTAGGGTGGATAATTCACCCCTCCACTTT. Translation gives CSARSRVDNSPLHF.

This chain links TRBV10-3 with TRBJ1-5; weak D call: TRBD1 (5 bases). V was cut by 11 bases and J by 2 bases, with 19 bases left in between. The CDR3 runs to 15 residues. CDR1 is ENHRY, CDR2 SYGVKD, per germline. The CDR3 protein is CASGAGVGGNQPQHF. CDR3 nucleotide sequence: TGTGCCTCCGGGGCCGGGGTTGGCGGCAATCAGCCCCAGCATTTT.

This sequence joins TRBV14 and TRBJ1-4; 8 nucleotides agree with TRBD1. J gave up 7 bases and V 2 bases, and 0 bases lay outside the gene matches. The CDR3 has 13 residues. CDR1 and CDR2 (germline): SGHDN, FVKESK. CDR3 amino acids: CASSQQGAEKLFF. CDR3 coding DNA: TGTGCCAGCAGCCAACAGGGGGCTGAAAAACTGTTTTTT.

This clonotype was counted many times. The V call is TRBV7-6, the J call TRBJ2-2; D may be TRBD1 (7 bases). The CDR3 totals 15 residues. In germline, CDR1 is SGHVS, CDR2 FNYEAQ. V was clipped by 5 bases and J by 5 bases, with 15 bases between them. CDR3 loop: CASSPTTGRTGELFF. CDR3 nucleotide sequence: TGTGCCAGCAGCCCTACGACAGGGAGGACCGGGGAGCTGTTTTTT.

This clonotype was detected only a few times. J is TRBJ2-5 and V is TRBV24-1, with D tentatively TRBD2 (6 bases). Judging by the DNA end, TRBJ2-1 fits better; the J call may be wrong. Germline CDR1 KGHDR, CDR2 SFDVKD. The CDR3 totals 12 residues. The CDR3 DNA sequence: TGTGCCACCGGGCGGGGATACAATGAGCAGTTCTTC. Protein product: CATGRGYNEQFF.

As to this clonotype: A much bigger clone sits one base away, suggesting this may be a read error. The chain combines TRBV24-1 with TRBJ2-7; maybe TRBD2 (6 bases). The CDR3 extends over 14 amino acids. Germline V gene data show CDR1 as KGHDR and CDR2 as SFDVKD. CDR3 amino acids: CATSAGEPPYEQCF. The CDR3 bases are TGTGCCACCAGTGCGGGGGAGCCCCCCTACGAGCAGTGCTTC.

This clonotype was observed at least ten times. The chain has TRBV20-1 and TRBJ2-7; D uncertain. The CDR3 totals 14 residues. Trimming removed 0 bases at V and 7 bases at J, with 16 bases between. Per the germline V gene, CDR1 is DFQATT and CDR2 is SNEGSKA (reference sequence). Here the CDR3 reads CSARDQDTSVEQYF. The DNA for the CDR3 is TGCAGTGCTAGAGATCAAGACACCAGCGTGGAGCAGTACTTC.